This entry features one T cell receptor beta chain sequence. Its antigen is unidentified. The assay was immunoSEQ multiplex PCR, and TCRdb's table has in-frame clones only and misses some. The table lists some 90,000 clones, around 80% of them singletons. The sample originates from a study of graft-versus-host responses after intestinal transplantation. About the study: Recipients received multivisceral, liver-intestinal, or isolated intestinal transplants. After anti-thymocyte globulin induction, recipients took tacrolimus and steroids for approximately 3 years. The study, taken as a whole, reports: Peak circulating GvH clone levels tracked with early post-transplant HvG declines. Investigators detected GvH clones in recipient marrow, with some emerging earlier in ileum or blood.

This CDR3 contains 13 residues. V was shortened by 2 bases and J by 6 bases, with 9 bases between the two germline ends. Germline V CDR1 and CDR2: MDHEN, SYDVKM. The source is a human donor who received an intestinal transplant. The chain recombines TRBV28 with TRBJ2-3; the D is unclear. The source was unstimulated CD4+ T cells sorted from spleen or lymph node cells, collected before intestinal transplant. The CDR3 coding sequence is TGTGCCAGCAGTTTAACTGCCCCTGATACGCAGTATTTT. It codes for CASSLTAPDTQYF.